The clone carrying this TCR beta chain was observed once. Its antigen is as yet unknown. The data belong to a study of siplizumab effects on memory and regulatory T cells. Roughly 10^5 TCR templates underwent assay in each sample. Sequencing used immunoSEQ multiplex PCR; TCRdb keeps in-frame clones, though not all of them. The repertoire holds tens of thousands of clones, around 93% seen once, with about a fifth in the top ten. V was clipped by 3 bases and J by 2 bases, with 11 bases between them. In germline, CDR1 is MNHEY, CDR2 SMNVEV (reference sequence). This CDR3 region has 15 residues. Study findings and constraints: The authors could not assign a naive or memory phenotype to roughly 75-97% of proliferating CD4+ or CD8+ clones. Fewer alloreactive sequences mapped to unstimulated CD4+ memory cells under siplizumab.

What was sequenced was CD8+ T cells sorted from blood. This TCR was recovered from a human donor in good health. The V and J genes are TRBV27 and TRBJ2-1; D might be TRBD2 (5 bases). The CDR3 reads CASSLSQTTYNEQFF. For the CDR3, the DNA is TGTGCCAGCAGTTTGTCTCAGACTACCTACAATGAGCAGTTCTTC.